The clone carrying this T cell receptor beta chain was recorded a few times. Its target is unknown. Researchers barred patients who had uncontrolled infection, other autoimmune disease, pregnancy or lactation. The blood was taken when hyperthyroidism was first diagnosed, before any ophthalmopathy symptoms showed up. This entry belongs to a study of T cells in Graves' hyperthyroidism and ophthalmopathy. For the study at large: Peripheral blood samples were taken at initial diagnosis, prior to any treatment. Study-level findings and limits: Ophthalmopathy prediction by the model preceded onset by a median about 6.3 months.

The CDR3 loop spans 13 amino acids. Per germline, CDR1 LNHDA and CDR2 SQIVND (reference sequence). V was trimmed by 3 bases and J by 6 bases, leaving 12 bases between them. The CDR3 regions of TCR beta were amplified from RNA transcripts. The TCR CDR3 first-round RT-PCR relied on the HTBI primer set. TCRdb analysed the multiplex PCR reads with MiXCR anew, one entry per CDR3 protein. This table holds around 250,000 distinct CDR3 sequences, about 14% found once. The V and J genes are TRBV19 and TRBJ2-7; D is uncertain. Material: blood. This sequence originates from a woman aged 40 to 49 with Graves' hyperthyroidism that later progressed to Graves' ophthalmopathy. CDR3: CASSISGLGEQYF. The CDR3, as DNA: TGTGCCAGTAGTATTTCGGGTCTCGGCGAGCAGTACTTC.